The 19 T cell receptor beta chains below come from one sample, sequenced in a study of cytomegalovirus exposure and HLA in healthy donors. PCR involved 60 Vbeta and 13 Jbeta primers. Sequencing used immunoSEQ multiplex PCR; TCRdb keeps in-frame clones, though not all of them. The sample lists roughly 63,000 clones; roughly 73% were seen once. The sequencing sample was made of PBMCs. These receptors all stem from a middle-aged woman in good health and CMV-seropositive.

J is TRBJ1-3 and V is TRBV27; 7 bases match TRBD1. This CDR3 contains 15 residues. Trimming took 5 bases from V and 0 from J; bases not matched to a gene: 4. From germline, CDR1 is MNHEY and CDR2 SMNVEV (reference sequence). The CDR3 loop reads CASSVGQSSGNTIYF. DNA of the CDR3: TGTGCCAGCAGTGTGGGACAGAGCTCTGGAAACACCATATATTTT.

This clone has just one count. The V gene is TRBV6-1, the J gene TRBJ1-3; tentative D call: TRBD1 (6 bases). Germline V gene data show CDR1 as MNHNS and CDR2 as SASEGT. Trimming removed 7 bases from V and 0 bases from J, with 10 bases in between. The CDR3 extends over 14 amino acids. Written as DNA, the CDR3 is TGTGCCAGCACGGGGGGCGCCTCTGGAAACACCATATATTTT. This translates into CASTGGASGNTIYF.

The rearrangement uses TRBV29-1 and TRBJ2-7, with a tentative D call TRBD1 (5 bases). V gave up 0 bases and J gave up 2 bases, with 11 bases separating them. This CDR3 is built from 14 residues. Germline loops: CDR1 SQVTM, CDR2 ANQGSEA. CDR3 amino acids: CSVEDTGPTYEQYF. CDR3 nucleotide sequence: TGCAGCGTTGAAGACACAGGTCCGACCTACGAGCAGTACTTC.

This clone was observed a single time. J is TRBJ2-2 and V is TRBV5-8; possible D gene TRBD1, 5 bases. Germline V gene data show CDR1 as SGHTS and CDR2 as YDEGEE. The V gene lost 3 bases and the J gene lost 1 base, with 13 bases spanning the gap. This CDR3 comprises 16 residues. The CDR3 DNA reads as TGTGCCAGCAGCTGGGGCCCCGGTGTGAACACCGGGGAGCTGTTTTTT. Amino acids: CASSWGPGVNTGELFF.

The chain recombines TRBV5-1 with TRBJ1-1, with D perhaps TRBD1 (5 bases). CDR3 length: 14 amino acids. In germline, CDR1 is SGHRS, CDR2 YFSETQ. V was clipped by 4 bases and J by 4 bases, with 14 bases between them. For the CDR3, the DNA is TGCGCCAGCAGCGGTGGGGCCCCGGGCACTGAAGCTTTCTTT. This sequence encodes CASSGGAPGTEAFF.

This clone turned up a few times. The V call is TRBV25-1, the J call TRBJ1-2, with 8 nucleotides matching TRBD1. Germline assignment: CDR1 MGHDK and CDR2 SYGVNS. The V segment lost 4 bases and the J segment 0 bases; nucleotides outside the gene matches: 10. The CDR3 has 17 residues. The CDR3 region has the DNA TGTGCCAGCAGTGGGTCGACAGGGGCCGGCGCTAACTATGGCTACACCTTC. Translation: CASSGSTGAGANYGYTF.

This chain links TRBV7-2 with TRBJ1-5; 8 bases are a match to TRBD1. The CDR3 is 16 residues long. Unmatched junction bases numbered 9, after V lost 5 bases and J lost 3 bases. Germline lookup yields CDR1 SGHTA and CDR2 FQGNSA. The CDR3 nucleotides are TGTGCCAGCAGCCCATGGTCAGGGGGCATCAATCAGCCCCAGCATTTT. As protein: CASSPWSGGINQPQHF.

The rearrangement uses TRBV5-1 and TRBJ2-5; D perhaps matches TRBD1 (6 bases). The better agreement between TRBJ2-7 and the DNA end casts doubt on the J call. Germline V CDR1 and CDR2: SGHRS, YFSETQ. The CDR3 contains 15 residues. The CDR3 bases are TGCGCCAGCAGCTTGACAGGGACCGGGTCCTACGAGCAGTACTTC. It yields the protein CASSLTGTGSYEQYF.

V usage is TRBV7-3 and J usage is TRBJ2-2, with TRBD2 identical over 7 bases. This CDR3 spans 14 amino acids. V trimming: 1 base; J trimming: 5 bases; junction bases outside the gene matches: 1. The germline V gene has CDR1 SGHTA and CDR2 FQGTGA. CDR3 sequence (DNA): TGTGCCAGCAGCTTAAGGGGGGGGACCGGGGAGCTGTTTTTT. It translates to CASSLRGGTGELFF.

J is TRBJ2-1 and V is TRBV6-1, with 9 positions matching TRBD2. This CDR3 has 15 amino acids. Germline loops: CDR1 MNHNS, CDR2 SASEGT. Trimming at V came to 7 bases and at J to 8 bases, leaving 12 bases not matched to a gene. CDR3 DNA: TGTGCCAGCAAGCTCCTGAGTAGCGGGGGATATGAGCAGTTCTTC. Its protein product is CASKLLSSGGYEQFF.

This chain links TRBV10-1 with TRBJ2-1, with 8 bases that match TRBD1. V shed 0 bases, J shed 5 bases, and the junction held 3 bases outside the gene matches. The CDR3 has 15 residues. Germline values: CDR1 WNHNN, CDR2 SYGVQD (reference sequence). CDR3 nucleotide sequence: TGCGCCAGCAGTGAGTCAGGACAGGGTGACAATGAGCAGTTCTTC. This translates into CASSESGQGDNEQFF.

This clone was detected only once. The rearrangement links TRBV9 to TRBJ1-3; TRBD1 matches at 9 bases. Germline CDR1 SGDLS, CDR2 YYNGEE. J gave up 4 bases and V 5 bases, and 10 bases lay outside the gene matches. CDR3 size: 16 residues. The CDR3 is CASSEPRTGEGNTIYF. DNA of the CDR3: TGTGCCAGCAGTGAACCCCGGACAGGGGAAGGAAACACCATATATTTT.

This chain uses TRBV5-1 with TRBJ2-1; 10 bases map to TRBD1. Germline CDR1 reads SGHRS; CDR2 reads YFSETQ. There are 14 residues in the CDR3. J lost 7 bases, V lost 4 bases, and 5 bases had no gene match. CDR3 region: CASSRDRGSNEQFF. The CDR3 nucleotides read TGCGCCAGCAGCAGGGACAGGGGTTCTAATGAGCAGTTCTTC.

This rearrangement joins TRBV7-3 to TRBJ1-4; 9 bases agree with TRBD1. The germline CDR1 and CDR2 sequences are SGHTA and FQGTGA. V dropped 5 bases and J dropped 4; count of bases not matched to a gene: 17. This CDR3 contains 19 residues. The CDR3 sequence: CASSIYRTGDSKGNEKLFF. For the CDR3, the DNA is TGTGCCAGCAGCATCTACCGGACAGGGGATTCTAAGGGTAATGAAAAACTGTTTTTT. Using reference TRBV7-3 and TRBJ1-4 for the parts outside the CDR3, the full variable domain is GAGVSQTPSNKVTEKGKYVELRCDPISGHTALYWYRQSLGQGPEFLIYFQGTGAADDSGLPNDRFFAVRPEGSVSTLKIQRTERGDSAVYLCASSIYRTGDSKGNEKLFFGSGTQLSVL.

The chain combines TRBV11-2 with TRBJ1-6, with a weak D call TRBD1 (6 bases). Germline V gene data show CDR1 as SGHAT and CDR2 as FQNNGV. This CDR3 region has 15 residues. V was pared by 5 bases and J by 4 bases, with 12 bases between. The CDR3 nucleotides read TGTGCCAGCAGCCCTCAGGGGCAGTATAATTCACCCCTCCACTTT. Translating it yields CASSPQGQYNSPLHF.

The V and J genes are TRBV6-5 and TRBJ2-1; D perhaps matches TRBD2 (5 bases). The CDR3 is 13 amino acids. Germline V gene sequence: CDR1 MNHEY, CDR2 SVGAGI. Deletions cut 1 base from V and 8 bases from J, with 9 bases between. The CDR3, as DNA: TGTGCCAGCAGTTACTTTGTCGGGGATGAGCAGTTCTTC. This translates into CASSYFVGDEQFF.

The CDR3 region has the DNA TGTGCCAGCAGCTCCCCTGAAGGGCGGACTTCCTACGAGCAGTACTTC. It specifies CASSSPEGRTSYEQYF. This sequence joins TRBV7-8 and TRBJ2-7; D might be TRBD2 (5 bases). CDR1 and CDR2 from the germline V gene are SGHVS and FQNEAQ. This CDR3 has 16 residues. Trimming took off 4 bases at V and 1 base at J, with 17 bases between the two ends.

CDR3 in amino acids: CASSSRQGFLSYEQYF. CDR3 DNA: TGTGCCAGCAGCTCCCGACAGGGATTTCTGTCCTACGAGCAGTACTTC. The chain carries TRBV14 and TRBJ2-7; 7 positions match TRBD1. The germline gives CDR1 SGHDN, CDR2 FVKESK. This CDR3 comprises 16 residues. The V gene end was trimmed by 5 bases and the J gene end by 1 base; junction bases not matched to a gene: 11.

This chain connects TRBV29-1 to TRBJ1-4; D gene uncertain. V was pared by 3 bases and J by 14 bases, with 13 bases between. Germline V gene data show CDR1 as SQVTM and CDR2 as ANQGSEA. This CDR3 region has 11 residues. CDR3 in amino acids: CSVDTDGWLFF. The CDR3 DNA sequence: TGCAGCGTTGATACTGACGGGTGGCTGTTTTTT.